This T cell receptor beta chain comes out of a study of cytomegalovirus exposure and HLA in healthy donors. This CDR3 is 15 amino acids long. The J segment lost 4 bases and the V segment lost 4 bases, leaving 9 bases of the junction unmatched. Germline CDR1 and CDR2: SGHDT and YYEEEE. The study ran its PCR with 60 Vbeta and 13 Jbeta primers. Sequencing was performed with immunoSEQ multiplex PCR; in TCRdb, only in-frame clones are kept and a portion is missing. The repertoire consists of about 100,000 clones, with around 81% occurring once and the leading ten covering more than 4.5%. There were likely unrecorded immune exposures, though donors were nominally healthy when sampled. Comment on this clone: Its matching antigen is unknown.

Study-wide points: Later on, a genetic analysis was performed. It linked a missense variant in DCLRE1C with V- and J-gene trimming of TCR beta. Previous analysis showed most TCR beta V segments were productive about 90% or about 30% of the time.

This TCR was sampled from a man in his forties in good health and CMV-seropositive. Sample: PBMCs. This chain links TRBV5-6 with TRBJ1-2, with 8 positions matching TRBD1. The CDR3 coding sequence is TGTGCCAGCAGCCCCGACAGGGGCTCACCCTATGGCTACACCTTC. This sequence encodes CASSPDRGSPYGYTF.